Presented here are 15 T cell receptor beta chains from one specimen sequenced in a study of cytomegalovirus exposure and HLA in healthy donors (TCRdb year 2017). The protocol used for the library was the immunoSEQ multiplex PCR assay. A mixture of 60 forward primers for TCR Vbeta segments and 13 reverse primers for TCR Jbeta segments was used in the multiplex PCR. The table comes from immuneACCESS by way of TCRdb, which keeps in-frame sequences with V and J called. Part of the clones is missing from these tables; in studies checked, under half for an unresolved V gene and the rest for unknown reasons. This sample holds fewer than 200,000 clones; approximately 80% were observed only once. The ten largest clones take up 0.75% to 0.8% of the sample. Sequenced input: PBMCs. The origin of the receptors is a female donor in good health and CMV-seronegative.

V is TRBV5-4 and J is TRBJ2-5; the match to TRBD2 covers 11 bases. The CDR3 totals 17 residues. The V and J ends lost 3 bases and 4 bases, in that order; junction bases with no gene match: 11. Germline V lookup: CDR1 SGHNT, CDR2 YYREEE (reference sequence). This chain's CDR3 is CASSSGTSGTRAETQYF. In nucleotides, the CDR3 is TGTGCCAGCAGCTCCGGGACTAGCGGAACGAGGGCAGAGACCCAGTACTTC.

The V call is TRBV4-2, the J call TRBJ2-3; 7 nucleotides agree with TRBD2. The CDR3 is 17 amino acids. V lost 4 bases and J lost 0; bases outside the gene matches: 10. Germline CDR1 LGHNA, CDR2 YNFKEQ. CDR3 bases: TGTGCCAGCAGCCGCCTTAATCTAGCGGCTAGCACAGATACGCAGTATTTT. Translated, it gives CASSRLNLAASTDTQYF.

The genes are TRBV21-1 and TRBJ2-4; TRBD1, the D gene given by the table, was not confirmed from the DNA. TRBV21-1 is a pseudogene segment. The CDR3 totals 16 residues. DNA for the CDR3: TGTGCCAGCAGCAAAGCGGCAGGGGAACTTAGGGACATTCAGTACTTC. Translation gives CASSKAAGELRDIQYF.

For the CDR3, the DNA is TGTGCCAGCAGCCCCCCCCCTAACAATGAGCAGTTCTTC. Translating gives CASSPPPNNEQFF. The chain recombines TRBV7-3 with TRBJ2-1, with D hard to call. V gave up 5 bases and J gave up 5 bases, with 10 bases separating them. The CDR3 is 13 residues long. Germline CDR1 SGHTA, CDR2 FQGTGA. Looking up the rest from reference TRBV7-3 and TRBJ2-1 gives the full variable domain: GAGVSQTPSNKVTEKGKYVELRCDPISGHTALYWYRQSLGQGPEFLIYFQGTGAADDSGLPNDRFFAVRPEGSVSTLKIQRTERGDSAVYLCASSPPPNNEQFFGPGTRLTVL.

The chain couples TRBV6-6 to TRBJ2-5; no clear D. The germline CDR1 and CDR2 sequences are MNHNY and SVGAGI (reference sequence). The CDR3 length is 12 residues. Between the trimmed V and J ends, which lost 5 bases and 2 bases, there was a span of 6 bases. In DNA, the CDR3 is TGTGCCAGCAGTGCGGTTCAAGAGACCCAGTACTTC. Translation: CASSAVQETQYF.

The chain couples TRBV6-1 to TRBJ2-7; unclear D gene. CDR1 and CDR2 (germline): MNHNS, SASEGT. Trimming cost V 3 bases and J 2 bases, with 14 bases left between them. This CDR3 has 15 residues. The DNA of the CDR3 is TGTGCCAGCAGTGATCCGTCCAGAGGCGCCTACGAGCAGTACTTC. Residues: CASSDPSRGAYEQYF.

The chain joins TRBV27 to TRBJ2-1, with a possible D match to TRBD2 (5 bases). Per the germline V gene, CDR1 is MNHEY and CDR2 is SMNVEV (reference sequence). The CDR3 has 15 residues. Trimming took off 2 bases at V and 9 bases at J, with 17 bases between the two ends. CDR3 coding DNA: TGTGCCAGCAGTTTAGTCCCAGGCCTTCGGGGTGAGCAGTTCTTC. It specifies CASSLVPGLRGEQFF.

The chain links TRBV10-3 to TRBJ2-7, with 10 bases that match TRBD1. This CDR3 has 16 amino acids. With 4 bases clipped from V and 5 bases from J, the junction kept 11 bases outside the gene matches. Per the germline V gene, CDR1 is ENHRY and CDR2 is SYGVKD. CDR3 bases: TGTGCCATCAGTGGTTCGGGGACAGGGGTCCGCAACGAGCAGTACTTC. Its translation is CAISGSGTGVRNEQYF.

The rearrangement links TRBV7-2 to TRBJ1-2; D remains unclear. V dropped 5 bases and J dropped 5 bases, with 15 bases sitting between them. CDR3 size: 14 residues. The V gene's germline CDR1 is SGHTA and CDR2 FQGNSA. The CDR3 protein is CASSPFERVYGYTF. The CDR3 nucleotides are TGTGCCAGCAGCCCCTTTGAACGGGTGTATGGCTACACCTTC.

This clone showed up just a few times. The chain combines TRBV2 with TRBJ2-7; D call uncertain. Germline CDR1 and CDR2: SNHLY and FYNNEI. V was shortened by 4 bases and J by 2 bases, with 12 bases between the two germline ends. The CDR3 runs to 14 residues. The CDR3 nucleotides are TGTGCCAGCAGTGGACCGCTTCAGGCCTACGAGCAGTACTTC. It encodes CASSGPLQAYEQYF.

J is TRBJ2-7 and V is TRBV6-1; TRBD1 aligns across 10 bases. J gave up 4 bases and V 6 bases, and 6 bases lay outside the gene matches. The length of the CDR3 is 14 residues. CDR1 MNHNS and CDR2 SASEGT come from the germline V gene. CDR3 residues: CASRPDRGLYEQYF. The CDR3, as DNA: TGTGCCAGCAGACCCGACAGGGGGCTTTACGAGCAGTACTTC.

This chain joins TRBV5-4 and TRBJ2-5; 10 bases map to TRBD2. Germline V gives CDR1 SGHNT, CDR2 YYREEE (reference sequence). J gave up 6 bases and V 4 bases, and 9 bases lay outside the gene matches. The CDR3 extends over 15 amino acids. CDR3 DNA: TGTGCCAGCAGCCAAACGCTAGCGGGAGTGAAGACCCAGTACTTC. This gives the protein CASSQTLAGVKTQYF.

V gene TRBV29-1 combines with J gene TRBJ1-2, with 7 bases fitting TRBD1. From germline, CDR1 is SQVTM and CDR2 ANQGSEA. With 3 bases clipped from V and 8 bases from J, the junction kept 9 bases outside the gene matches. The CDR3 covers 13 residues. The CDR3 region is CSVDKDRSGGYTF. In DNA, the CDR3 is TGCAGCGTTGATAAGGACAGGTCTGGCGGCTACACCTTC.

This clone was seen only a few times. The chain has TRBV5-4 and TRBJ1-2, with 10 bases fitting TRBD1. CDR1 is SGHNT, CDR2 YYREEE, per germline (reference sequence). Unmatched junction bases numbered 8, after V lost 4 bases and J lost 8 bases. This CDR3 comprises 14 residues. The CDR3 loop is CASSVNRDRGGYTF. DNA for the CDR3: TGTGCCAGCAGCGTCAACCGGGACAGGGGAGGCTACACCTTC. The full variable domain, with the rest looked up from reference TRBV5-4 and TRBJ1-2, is ETGVTQSPTHLIKTRGQQVTLRCSSQSGHNTVSWYQQALGQGPQFIFQYYREEENGRGNFPPRFSGLQFPNYSSELNVNALELDDSALYLCASSVNRDRGGYTFGSGTRLTVV.

The chain uses TRBV7-9 and TRBJ1-3; 7 bases are shared with TRBD1. The CDR3 is made up of 13 amino acids. Germline V lookup: CDR1 SEHNR, CDR2 FQNEAQ (reference sequence). V gave up 7 bases and J gave up 0 bases; unmatched junction bases: 0. The CDR3 DNA follows: TGTGCCAGCAACAGGGGCTCTGGAAACACCATATATTTT. Protein sequence: CASNRGSGNTIYF.